What follows are 30 T cell receptor beta chains derived from one specimen sequenced in a study of blood T cell repertoires in COVID-19. Clones were read by immunoSEQ multiplex PCR, and TCRdb kept only the in-frame ones, dropping some. The sample yields around 100,000 clones, approximately 90% seen once. The sequenced sample was peripheral blood. The receptors here all came from a man aged 45-65 years with active COVID-19.

This clone was observed a handful of times. The V and J genes are TRBV7-7 and TRBJ2-2, with TRBD1 matching over 9 bases. The CDR3 consists of 15 residues. The J segment lost 3 bases and the V segment lost 5 bases, leaving 4 bases of the junction unmatched. Germline V gene data show CDR1 as SSHAT and CDR2 as FNYEAQ (reference sequence). The CDR3 DNA is TGTGCCAGCAGCCCCGGGACAGGGTACACCGGGGAGCTGTTTTTT. Translating it yields CASSPGTGYTGELFF.

The rearrangement uses TRBV15 and TRBJ1-2; the D gene is possibly TRBD1 (5 bases). The CDR3 totals 14 residues. Trimming removed 0 bases from V and 4 bases from J, with 9 bases in between. From germline, CDR1 is LNHNV and CDR2 YYDKDF (reference sequence). The CDR3: CATSRDKGPYGYTF. In nucleotides, the CDR3 is TGTGCCACCAGCAGAGATAAGGGGCCCTATGGCTACACCTTC.

V is TRBV10-3 and J is TRBJ2-7, with D possibly TRBD2 on 5 matching bases. Germline V gene sequence: CDR1 ENHRY, CDR2 SYGVKD. The V and J ends lost 4 bases and 3 bases respectively, with 10 bases between them. The CDR3 has 13 amino acids. The CDR3 region is CAISGERDYEQYV. The CDR3 DNA is TGTGCCATCAGTGGAGAGAGGGACTACGAGCAGTACGTC.

The rearrangement links TRBV28 to TRBJ2-7; tentative D call: TRBD1 (5 bases). V was pared by 6 bases and J by 3 bases, with 21 bases between. CDR1 and CDR2 from the germline V gene are MDHEN and SYDVKM. The CDR3 has 16 residues. The DNA of the CDR3 is TGTGCCAGCAGCCAACGGACATCCGGCTTTGGCTACGAGCAGTACGTC. Translated: CASSQRTSGFGYEQYV.

This clone was observed once. The chain joins TRBV20-1 to TRBJ1-2; unclear D gene. V lost 3 bases to trimming and J lost 5 bases, with 10 bases between them. There are 12 residues in the CDR3. Germline V gene data show CDR1 as DFQATT and CDR2 as SNEGSKA (reference sequence). The CDR3: CSASESRYGYTF. In nucleotides, the CDR3 is TGCAGTGCTAGTGAATCTAGGTATGGCTACACCTTC.

The rearrangement uses TRBV7-9 and TRBJ1-2; D unclear. V was cut by 3 bases and J by 0 bases, with 11 bases left in between. In germline, CDR1 is SEHNR, CDR2 FQNEAQ (reference sequence). The CDR3 consists of 15 residues. The CDR3 loop is CASSLAGKTNYGYTF. The CDR3 bases are TGTGCCAGCAGCTTGGCGGGGAAGACTAACTATGGCTACACCTTC.

The rearrangement links TRBV11-3 to TRBJ1-3, with unresolved D. CDR3 size: 14 residues. The ends were cut back, 3 bases at V and 0 bases at J, with 6 bases in the middle. From germline, CDR1 is SGHNT and CDR2 YENEEA. The CDR3 nucleotides read TGTGCCAGCAGCTTGAGGGACTCTGGAAACACCATATATTTT. It encodes CASSLRDSGNTIYF.

The chain uses TRBV2 and TRBJ2-1; unclear D gene. The CDR3 consists of 13 residues. V was clipped by 7 bases and J by 1 base, with 8 bases between them. Germline CDR1 SNHLY, CDR2 FYNNEI. The CDR3 here is CASKQQSYNEQFF. For the CDR3, the DNA is TGTGCCAGCAAACAGCAATCCTACAATGAGCAGTTCTTC.

The chain joins TRBV18 to TRBJ1-4, with D maybe TRBD1 (6 bases). Trimming removed 6 bases at V and 4 bases at J, with 12 bases between. Germline assignment: CDR1 KGHSH and CDR2 LQKENI. This CDR3 region has 14 residues. CDR3 nucleotides: TGTGCCAGCTCTTGGGGGCAGAATAATGAAAAACTGTTTTTT. Translation gives CASSWGQNNEKLFF. Full variable domain (missing parts from reference TRBV18 and TRBJ1-4): NAGVMQNPRHLVRRRGQEARLRCSPMKGHSHVYWYRQLPEEGLKFMVYLQKENIIDESGMPKERFSAEFPKEGPSILRIQQVVRGDSAAYFCASSWGQNNEKLFFGSGTQLSVL.

J is TRBJ1-6 and V is TRBV19, with D perhaps TRBD1 (5 bases). Germline CDR1 reads LNHDA; CDR2 reads SQIVND (reference sequence). The V end lost 5 bases, the J end lost 4 bases, and 27 bases lay between the germline ends. There are 20 residues in the CDR3. The CDR3 loop reads CASSLSGEPGAATYNSPLHF. CDR3 nucleotides: TGTGCCAGTAGTTTATCGGGGGAACCGGGAGCCGCGACGTATAATTCACCCCTCCACTTT.

The chain couples TRBV7-2 to TRBJ1-1; 7 bases match TRBD1. CDR3 length: 16 amino acids. The germline V gene has CDR1 SGHTA and CDR2 FQGNSA. V gave up 1 base and J gave up 4 bases; unmatched junction bases: 9. The CDR3 nucleotides read TGTGCCAGCAGCTTAGGTCGCCCAAACAGGGGCACTGAAGCTTTCTTT. This codes for CASSLGRPNRGTEAFF.

The chain carries TRBV5-1 and TRBJ2-1; weak D call: TRBD1 (6 bases). The germline V and J ends were trimmed by 2 bases and 0 bases, with 9 bases remaining between them. This CDR3 is built from 15 residues. The germline CDR1 and CDR2 sequences are SGHRS and YFSETQ. The CDR3 DNA sequence: TGCGCCAGCAGCTTTGGGGGCGGCTCCTACAATGAGCAGTTCTTC. Protein: CASSFGGGSYNEQFF.

The V call is TRBV27, the J call TRBJ2-5; 9 bases line up with TRBD1. From germline, CDR1 is MNHEY and CDR2 SMNVEV (reference sequence). V shed 6 bases and J 5 bases; nucleotides not matched to a gene: 4. The CDR3 sequence is 13 residues long. DNA for the CDR3: TGTGCCAGCAGCCGGGACAGGGCCGAGACCCAGTACTTC. Translated: CASSRDRAETQYF.

This clone was observed a few times. V gene TRBV11-1 combines with J gene TRBJ1-6, with D unresolved. From germline, CDR1 is SGHAT and CDR2 FQDESV (reference sequence). Trimming took 5 bases from V and 9 from J, leaving 14 bases between them. This CDR3 spans 14 amino acids. The CDR3 here is CASSTARPGSPLHF. The DNA for the CDR3 is TGTGCCAGCAGCACAGCACGGCCTGGTTCACCCCTCCACTTT.

Details on this clone: The junction does not match germline at one end; this may be a read error. The chain links TRBV6-5 to TRBJ2-2; weak D call: TRBD2 (7 bases). The CDR3 runs 13 residues. Germline-derived CDR1 and CDR2 are MNHEY and SVGAGI. The chain's CDR3 is CSSGGHEPGELFF. The CDR3 DNA sequence: TGCTCTTCGGGGGGCCACGAACCCGGGGAGCTGTTTTTT.

The chain links TRBV19 to TRBJ2-1; TRBD1 is a possible D gene (6 bases). CDR1 LNHDA and CDR2 SQIVND come from the germline V gene (reference sequence). V lost 5 bases, J lost 6 bases, and 14 bases lay in between. This CDR3 has 14 amino acids. In DNA, the CDR3 is TGTGCCAGTAGTCGCTGGGGGCAGCGCAATGAGCAGTTCTTC. Translation gives CASSRWGQRNEQFF.

This chain uses TRBV3-1 (or the pseudogene TRBV3-2) with TRBJ2-2; 7 positions match TRBD2. V shed 3 bases, J shed 13 bases, and the junction held 2 bases outside the gene matches. CDR3 length equals 11 residues. The germline V gene encodes CDR1 LGHDT and CDR2 YNNKEL (reference sequence). The chain's CDR3 is CASSQRGWLFF. CDR3 coding DNA: TGTGCCAGCAGCCAGCGGGGGTGGCTGTTTTTT.

The chain is built from TRBV5-1 and TRBJ1-6; D perhaps matches TRBD1 (6 bases). From germline, CDR1 is SGHRS and CDR2 YFSETQ. Trimming removed 5 bases from V and 2 bases from J, with 11 bases in between. The CDR3 is 15 residues long. CDR3 amino acids: CASSMDSPYNSPLHF. The CDR3 bases are TGCGCCAGCAGTATGGACAGCCCCTATAATTCACCCCTCCACTTT.

This rearrangement joins TRBV19 to TRBJ1-2; 8 bases are a match to TRBD1. Germline CDR1 LNHDA, CDR2 SQIVND (reference sequence). Losses at the gene ends were 3 bases for V and 14 bases for J; bases not matched to a gene: 8. The CDR3 sequence is 12 residues long. In DNA, the CDR3 is TGTGCCAGTAGTATGGGACAGGTGGTCGAAACCTTC. It specifies CASSMGQVVETF.

This clone has more than one count but fewer than ten. J is TRBJ2-1 and V is TRBV20-1; D not resolved. Germline CDR1 is DFQATT and CDR2 is SNEGSKA (reference sequence). The CDR3 has 11 residues. V gave up 7 bases and J gave up 9 bases, with 13 bases separating them. The CDR3 protein is CSGESASEQFF. The CDR3 nucleotides are TGCAGTGGAGAATCCGCGTCTGAGCAGTTCTTC.

V gene TRBV20-1 combines with J gene TRBJ2-1; perhaps TRBD1 as D (5 bases). Germline V gene data show CDR1 as DFQATT and CDR2 as SNEGSKA (reference sequence). CDR3 size: 15 residues. V was cut by 3 bases and J by 8 bases, with 20 bases left in between. The CDR3: CSASHNAGIGDEQFF. The CDR3 nucleotides read TGCAGTGCTAGTCATAATGCCGGTATAGGGGATGAGCAGTTCTTC.

The chain uses TRBV3-1 (or the pseudogene TRBV3-2) and TRBJ2-3, with 9 bases matching TRBD2. CDR1 and CDR2 (germline): LGHDT, YNNKEL (reference sequence). The CDR3 extends over 15 amino acids. J lost 1 base, V lost 4 bases, and 3 bases had no gene match. DNA for the CDR3: TGTGCCAGCAGCCCCTTAGCGGGGGGCACAGATACGCAGTATTTT. It translates to CASSPLAGGTDTQYF.

This chain uses TRBV27 with TRBJ2-3; 9 bases are shared with TRBD1. The V gene's germline CDR1 is MNHEY and CDR2 SMNVEV (reference sequence). V dropped 4 bases and J dropped 4; count of bases not matched to a gene: 9. This CDR3 spans 16 amino acids. CDR3 protein: CASSSRSDRGADTQYF. In DNA, the CDR3 is TGTGCCAGCAGTTCGCGATCTGACAGGGGGGCAGATACGCAGTATTTT.

The gene calls are TRBV27 and TRBJ1-1; 9 bases are shared with TRBD1. CDR3 length: 16 residues. V lost 6 bases to trimming and J lost 6 bases; unmatched junction nucleotides: 14. The germline V gene encodes CDR1 MNHEY and CDR2 SMNVEV (reference sequence). CDR3 loop: CASSSQGALRTAEAFF. The CDR3 nucleotides are TGTGCCAGCAGCTCACAGGGGGCACTTAGGACGGCTGAAGCTTTCTTT.

This rearrangement joins TRBV15 to TRBJ1-2; D is ambiguous. This CDR3 comprises 14 residues. V lost 3 bases and J lost 6, with 14 bases in between. The germline V gene has CDR1 LNHNV and CDR2 YYDKDF (reference sequence). In DNA, the CDR3 is TGTGCCACCAGCAGTGACCAGGTTAATCATGGCTACACCTTC. Protein: CATSSDQVNHGYTF.

The chain couples TRBV24-1 to TRBJ2-1; a possible D gene is TRBD1 (6 bases). Germline assignment: CDR1 KGHDR and CDR2 SFDVKD. The germline V and J ends were trimmed by 3 bases and 2 bases, with 16 bases remaining between them. The CDR3 runs 17 residues. The DNA for the CDR3 is TGTGCCACCAGTGATCCAAGCGCAGGGGCCCCCTACAATGAGCAGTTCTTC. Amino acid sequence: CATSDPSAGAPYNEQFF.

This rearrangement joins TRBV18 to TRBJ2-2, with 7 bases lining up with TRBD2. The CDR3 runs to 18 residues. Germline CDR1 is KGHSH and CDR2 is LQKENI. V lost 7 bases to trimming and J lost 4 bases; unmatched junction nucleotides: 18. The CDR3: CASFTRHGLAEITGELFF. The CDR3 bases are TGTGCCAGCTTCACCAGGCACGGGCTAGCGGAGATCACCGGGGAGCTGTTTTTT.

This clone was observed once. The chain employs TRBV12-3 or TRBV12-4 and TRBJ1-3, with D unclear. The CDR3 loop spans 12 amino acids. Trimming removed 3 bases at V and 8 bases at J, with 8 bases between. The CDR3 nucleotides are TGTGCCAGCAGTTTGTTACCGGACACCATATATTTT. Translating gives CASSLLPDTIYF.

The table lists this clone with a few counts. The chain joins TRBV5-1 to TRBJ2-3; D is ambiguous. V was cut by 3 bases and J by 0 bases, with 14 bases left in between. CDR1 is SGHRS, CDR2 YFSETQ, per germline. The CDR3 has 16 amino acids. The chain's CDR3 is CASSSSAELSTDTQYF. The DNA for the CDR3 is TGCGCCAGCAGCTCTTCCGCGGAGCTAAGCACAGATACGCAGTATTTT.

This clone was counted once. This sequence joins TRBV12-3 or TRBV12-4 and TRBJ2-5; D not certain. V dropped 6 bases and J dropped 1 base, with 9 bases sitting between them. This CDR3 is built from 13 residues. CDR3 sequence (DNA): TGTGCCAGCAGGTCACAACCCCAAGAGACCCAGTACTTC. This gives the protein CASRSQPQETQYF.